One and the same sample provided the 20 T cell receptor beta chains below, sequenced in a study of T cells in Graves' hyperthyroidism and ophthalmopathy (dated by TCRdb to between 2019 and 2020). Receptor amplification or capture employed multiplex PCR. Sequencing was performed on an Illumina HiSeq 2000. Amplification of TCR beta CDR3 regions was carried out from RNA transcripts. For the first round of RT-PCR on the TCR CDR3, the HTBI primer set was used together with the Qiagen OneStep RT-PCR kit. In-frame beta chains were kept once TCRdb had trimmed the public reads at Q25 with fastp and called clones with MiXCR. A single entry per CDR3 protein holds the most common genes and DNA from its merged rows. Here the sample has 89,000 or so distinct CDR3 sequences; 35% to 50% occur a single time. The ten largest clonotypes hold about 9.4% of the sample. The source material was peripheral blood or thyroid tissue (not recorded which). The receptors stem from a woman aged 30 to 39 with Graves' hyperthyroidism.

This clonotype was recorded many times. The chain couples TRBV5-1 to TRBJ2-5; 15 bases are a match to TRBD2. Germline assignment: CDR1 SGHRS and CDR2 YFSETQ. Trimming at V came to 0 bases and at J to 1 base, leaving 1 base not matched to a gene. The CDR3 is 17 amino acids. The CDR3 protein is CASSLGTSGRAQETQYF. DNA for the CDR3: TGCGCCAGCAGCTTGGGGACTAGCGGGAGGGCCCAAGAGACCCAGTACTTC.

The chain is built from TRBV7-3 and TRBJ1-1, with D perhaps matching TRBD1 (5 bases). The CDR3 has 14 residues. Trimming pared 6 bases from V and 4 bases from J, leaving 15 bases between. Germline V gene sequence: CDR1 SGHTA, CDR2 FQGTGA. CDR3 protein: CASSLSGGVTEAFF. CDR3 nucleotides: TGTGCCAGCAGTTTATCTGGGGGGGTCACTGAAGCTTTCTTT.

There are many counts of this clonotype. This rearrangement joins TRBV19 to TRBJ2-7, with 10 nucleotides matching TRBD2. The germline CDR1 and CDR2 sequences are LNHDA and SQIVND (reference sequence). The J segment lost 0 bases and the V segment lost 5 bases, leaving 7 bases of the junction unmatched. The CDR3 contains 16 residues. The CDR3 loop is CASSGGLAVNSYEQYF. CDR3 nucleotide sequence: TGTGCCAGTAGTGGTGGACTAGCGGTGAACTCCTACGAGCAGTACTTC.

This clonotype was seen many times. The CDR3 bases are TGTGCCAGCACCTGGACAGCGAACACTGAAGCTTTCTTT. Its translation: CASTWTANTEAFF. V is TRBV2 and J is TRBJ1-1; D perhaps matches TRBD1 (6 bases). The length of the CDR3 is 13 residues. With 7 bases removed from V and 1 base from J, the gap between germline ends came to 10 bases. Germline V gene lookup returns CDR1 SNHLY and CDR2 FYNNEI.

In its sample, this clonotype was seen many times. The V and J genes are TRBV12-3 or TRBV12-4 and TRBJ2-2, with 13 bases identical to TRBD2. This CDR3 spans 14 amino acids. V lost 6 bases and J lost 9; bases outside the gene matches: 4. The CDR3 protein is CASSRTSGSRELFF. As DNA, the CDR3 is TGTGCCAGCAGCAGGACTAGCGGGAGTAGGGAGCTGTTTTTT.

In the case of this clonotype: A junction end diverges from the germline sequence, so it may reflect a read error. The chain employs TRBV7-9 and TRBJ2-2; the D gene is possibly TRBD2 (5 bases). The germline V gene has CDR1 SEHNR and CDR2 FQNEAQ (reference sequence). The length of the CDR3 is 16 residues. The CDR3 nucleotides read TGTGCCAGCAGCCTCAACGGACCTCAGGTCACCGGGGAGCTGGTTTTT. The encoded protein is CASSLNGPQVTGELVF.

The CDR3 nucleotides read TGTGCCAGCAGCGTAGGTGTGTATAGCGGGAGGGCCGAGGATACGCAGTATTTT. Encoded protein: CASSVGVYSGRAEDTQYF. The chain uses TRBV9 and TRBJ2-3, with 11 bases lining up with TRBD2. Germline V gives CDR1 SGDLS, CDR2 YYNGEE. V gave up 0 bases and J gave up 6 bases; unmatched junction bases: 12. This CDR3 contains 18 residues.

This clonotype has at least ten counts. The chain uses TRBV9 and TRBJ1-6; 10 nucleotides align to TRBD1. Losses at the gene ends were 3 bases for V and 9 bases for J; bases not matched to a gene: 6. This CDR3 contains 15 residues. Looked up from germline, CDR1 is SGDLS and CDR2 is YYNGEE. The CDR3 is CASSGTGGQSSPLHF. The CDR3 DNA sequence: TGTGCCAGCAGCGGGACAGGGGGGCAATCTTCACCCCTCCACTTT.

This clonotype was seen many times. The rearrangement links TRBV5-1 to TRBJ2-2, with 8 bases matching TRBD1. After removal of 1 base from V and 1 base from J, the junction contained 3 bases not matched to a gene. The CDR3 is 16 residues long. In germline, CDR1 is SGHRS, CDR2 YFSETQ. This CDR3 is CASSLRGTGNTGELFF. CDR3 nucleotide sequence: TGCGCCAGCAGCTTGAGGGGGACAGGGAACACCGGGGAGCTGTTTTTT.

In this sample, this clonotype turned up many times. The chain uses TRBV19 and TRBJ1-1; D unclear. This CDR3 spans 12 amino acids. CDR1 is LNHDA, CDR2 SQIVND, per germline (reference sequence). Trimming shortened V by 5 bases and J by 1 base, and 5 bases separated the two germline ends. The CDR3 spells CASSGRNTEAFF. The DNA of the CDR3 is TGTGCCAGTAGTGGACGGAACACTGAAGCTTTCTTT.

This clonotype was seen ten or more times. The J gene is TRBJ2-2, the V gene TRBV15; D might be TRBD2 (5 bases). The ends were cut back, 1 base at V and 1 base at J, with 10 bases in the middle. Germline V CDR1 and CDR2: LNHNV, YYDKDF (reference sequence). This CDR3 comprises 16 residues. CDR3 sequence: CATSRGVGENTGELFF. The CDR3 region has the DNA TGTGCCACCAGCAGAGGGGTGGGAGAGAACACCGGGGAGCTGTTTTTT.

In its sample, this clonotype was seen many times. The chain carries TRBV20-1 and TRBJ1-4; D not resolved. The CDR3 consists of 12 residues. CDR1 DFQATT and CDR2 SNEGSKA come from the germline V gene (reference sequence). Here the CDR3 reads CSALGSVEKLFF. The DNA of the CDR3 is TGCAGCGCGCTCGGCAGTGTAGAAAAACTGTTTTTT.

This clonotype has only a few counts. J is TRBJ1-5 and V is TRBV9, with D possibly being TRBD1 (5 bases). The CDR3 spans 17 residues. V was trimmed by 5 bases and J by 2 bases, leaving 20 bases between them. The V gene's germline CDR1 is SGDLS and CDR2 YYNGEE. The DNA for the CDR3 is TGTGCCAGCAGTTTCCTTGGGGCTCACCTCGGCAATCAGCCCCAGCATTTT. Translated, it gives CASSFLGAHLGNQPQHF.

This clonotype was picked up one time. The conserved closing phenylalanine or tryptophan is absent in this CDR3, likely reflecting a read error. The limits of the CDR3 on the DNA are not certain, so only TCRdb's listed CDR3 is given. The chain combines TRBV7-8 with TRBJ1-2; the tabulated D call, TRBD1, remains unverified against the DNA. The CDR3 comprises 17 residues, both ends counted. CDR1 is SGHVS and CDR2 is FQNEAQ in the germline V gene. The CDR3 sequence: CASSLAIRDRGHYGCTY.

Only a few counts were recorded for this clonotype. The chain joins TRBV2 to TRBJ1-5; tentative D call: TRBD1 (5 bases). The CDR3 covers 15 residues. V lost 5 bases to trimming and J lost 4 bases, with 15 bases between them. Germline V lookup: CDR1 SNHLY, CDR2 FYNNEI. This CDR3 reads CASSLNGGINQPQHF. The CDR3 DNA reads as TGTGCCAGCAGTTTAAACGGGGGAATTAATCAGCCCCAGCATTTT.

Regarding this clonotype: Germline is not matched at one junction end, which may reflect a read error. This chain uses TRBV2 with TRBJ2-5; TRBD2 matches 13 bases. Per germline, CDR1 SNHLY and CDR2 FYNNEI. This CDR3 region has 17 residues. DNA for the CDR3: TGTGCCACCGCTGTCAGAAGACTAGCGGGAGGTCGGGAGACCCGGTACTTC. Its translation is CATAVRRLAGGRETRYF.

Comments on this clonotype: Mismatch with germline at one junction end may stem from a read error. CDR3 amino acids: CAISDPRDRAGNGQYF. The CDR3 DNA follows: TGTGCCATCAGTGACCCCCGGGACAGGGCAGGCAACGGGCAGTACTTT. The rearrangement uses TRBV10-3 and TRBJ2-7, with TRBD1 matching over 9 bases. Germline CDR1 ENHRY, CDR2 SYGVKD. This CDR3 has 16 residues.

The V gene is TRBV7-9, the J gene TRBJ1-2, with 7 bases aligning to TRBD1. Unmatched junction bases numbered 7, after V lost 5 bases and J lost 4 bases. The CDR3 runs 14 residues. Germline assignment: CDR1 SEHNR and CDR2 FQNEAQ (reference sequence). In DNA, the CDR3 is TGTGCCAGCAGCAGCCGGGACAGAACCTATGGCTACACCTTC. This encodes CASSSRDRTYGYTF.

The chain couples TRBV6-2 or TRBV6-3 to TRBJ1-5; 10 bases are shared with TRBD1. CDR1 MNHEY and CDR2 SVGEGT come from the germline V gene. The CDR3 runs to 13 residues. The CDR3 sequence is CATGGYSNQPQHF. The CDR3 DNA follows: TGTGCGACAGGGGGCTATAGCAATCAGCCCCAGCATTTT.

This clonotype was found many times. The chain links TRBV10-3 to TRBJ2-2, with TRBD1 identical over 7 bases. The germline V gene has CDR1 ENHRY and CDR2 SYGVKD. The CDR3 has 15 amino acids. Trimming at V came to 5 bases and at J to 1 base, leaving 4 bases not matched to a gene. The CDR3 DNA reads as TGTGCCATCAGTCCCCGGGACAGGAACACCGGGGAGCTGTTTTTT. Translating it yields CAISPRDRNTGELFF.